What follows are 2 T cell receptor beta chains derived from one specimen sequenced in a study of blood T cell repertoires in COVID-19. The method was immunoSEQ multiplex PCR; TCRdb's version includes in-frame clones alone and lacks a portion of them. Here the sample spans around 100,000 clones, about 75% being singletons. Sequences were obtained from peripheral blood. Every receptor here comes from a man older than 75 with acute or convalescent COVID-19.

This chain uses TRBV4-1 with TRBJ1-4, with 9 positions matching TRBD1. CDR3 length: 16 amino acids. The V gene's germline CDR1 is MGHRA and CDR2 YSYEKL. With V trimmed by 3 bases and J by 7 bases, 9 bases remained unmatched. CDR3 sequence: CASSQKEGQGFEKLFF. The CDR3 coding sequence is TGCGCCAGCAGCCAGAAAGAGGGACAGGGTTTTGAAAAACTGTTTTTT.

This sequence joins TRBV4-3 and TRBJ2-7; D is undetermined. The V gene's germline CDR1 is LGHNA and CDR2 YSLEER. The CDR3 runs 13 residues. Trimming removed 0 bases at V and 5 bases at J, with 8 bases between. CDR3 DNA: TGCGCCAGCAGCCAAGAAGCCTTCAACGAGCAGTACTTC. It yields the protein CASSQEAFNEQYF.